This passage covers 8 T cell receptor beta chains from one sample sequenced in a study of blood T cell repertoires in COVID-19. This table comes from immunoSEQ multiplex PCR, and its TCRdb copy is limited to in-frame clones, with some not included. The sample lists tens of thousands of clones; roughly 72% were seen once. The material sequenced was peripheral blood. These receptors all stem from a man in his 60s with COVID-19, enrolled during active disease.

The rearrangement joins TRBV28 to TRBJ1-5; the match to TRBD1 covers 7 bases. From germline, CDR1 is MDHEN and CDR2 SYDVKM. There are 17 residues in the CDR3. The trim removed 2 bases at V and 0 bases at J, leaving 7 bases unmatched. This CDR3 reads CASSLLGTAYSNQPQHF. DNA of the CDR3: TGTGCCAGCAGTTTACTTGGGACAGCCTATAGCAATCAGCCCCAGCATTTT.

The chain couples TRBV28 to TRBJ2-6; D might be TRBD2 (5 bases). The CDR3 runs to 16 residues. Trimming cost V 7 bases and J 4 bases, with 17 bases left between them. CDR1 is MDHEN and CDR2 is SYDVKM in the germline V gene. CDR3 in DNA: TGTGCCAGCAAGGCGGGCAGTTCTTGGGGGGCCAACGTCCTGACTTTC. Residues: CASKAGSSWGANVLTF.

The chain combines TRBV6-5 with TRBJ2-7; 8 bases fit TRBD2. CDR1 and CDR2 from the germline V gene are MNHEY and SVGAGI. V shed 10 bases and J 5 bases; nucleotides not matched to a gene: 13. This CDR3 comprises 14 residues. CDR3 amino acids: CANKWGLEHDEQYF. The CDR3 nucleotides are TGTGCCAACAAATGGGGACTAGAGCACGACGAGCAGTACTTC.

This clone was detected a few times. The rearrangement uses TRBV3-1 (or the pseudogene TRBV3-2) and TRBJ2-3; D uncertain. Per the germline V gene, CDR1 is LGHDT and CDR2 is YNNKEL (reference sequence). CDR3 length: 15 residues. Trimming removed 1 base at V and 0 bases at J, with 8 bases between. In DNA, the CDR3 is TGTGCCAGCAGCCAAGCTTACACCAGCACAGATACGCAGTATTTT. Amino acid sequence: CASSQAYTSTDTQYF.

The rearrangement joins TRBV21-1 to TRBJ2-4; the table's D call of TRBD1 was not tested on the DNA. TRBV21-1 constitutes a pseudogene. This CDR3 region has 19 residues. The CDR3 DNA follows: TGTGCCAGCAGCGAAATTTCCACAGGGGGAGAAGAAGCCAAAAACATTCAGTACTTC. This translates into CASSEISTGGEEAKNIQYF.

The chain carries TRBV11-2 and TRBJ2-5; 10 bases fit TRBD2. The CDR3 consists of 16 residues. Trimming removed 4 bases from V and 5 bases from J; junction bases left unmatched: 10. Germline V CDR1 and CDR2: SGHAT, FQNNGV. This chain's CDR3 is CASSSQSLAGAETQYF. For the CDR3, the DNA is TGTGCCAGCAGCTCCCAATCCCTAGCGGGGGCTGAGACCCAGTACTTC.

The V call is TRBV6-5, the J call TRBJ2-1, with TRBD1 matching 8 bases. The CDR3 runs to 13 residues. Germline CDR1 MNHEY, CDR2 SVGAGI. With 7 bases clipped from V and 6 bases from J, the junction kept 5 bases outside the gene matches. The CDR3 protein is CASTGTGLNEQFF. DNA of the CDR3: TGTGCCAGCACCGGGACAGGCCTCAATGAGCAGTTCTTC.

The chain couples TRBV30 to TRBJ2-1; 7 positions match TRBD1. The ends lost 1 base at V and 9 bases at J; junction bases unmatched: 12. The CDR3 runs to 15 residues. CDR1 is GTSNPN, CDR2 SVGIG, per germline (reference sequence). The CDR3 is CAWSGVGTAWGEQFF. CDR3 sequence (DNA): TGTGCCTGGAGTGGCGTCGGGACAGCCTGGGGTGAGCAGTTCTTC.